This passage covers 21 T cell receptor beta chains from one sample sequenced in a study of read filtering for tumor transcriptome and immune sequencing (dated by TCRdb to 2018 to 2021). The sequencing machine was an Illumina HiSeq 4000. TCR libraries were built from roughly 370 ng RNA with the Immunoverse kit, using molecular barcoded adaptors covering alpha/delta and beta/gamma chains. TCRdb trimmed public reads at Q25 via fastp, called clones via MiXCR and kept in-frame beta chains. Identical CDR3 protein sequences are pooled into one entry, listed with their most common genes and DNA. The sample table records 65,000 or so distinct CDR3 sequences; less than 20% of these occur just once. The top ten hold approximately 10% of the sample. Specimen: a population of CD138-negative cells sorted from bone marrow. The cell subset or site label corresponds to: bone marrow mononuclear cells depleted of CD138+ plasma/myeloma cells by negative magnetic selection. The receptors derive from a donor at least 40 years old with multiple myeloma.

Notes on this clonotype: This sequence may be a read error, since a much larger clone differs from it by one base. The chain combines TRBV6-6 with TRBJ1-4; D is uncertain. The CDR3 consists of 15 residues. Germline loops: CDR1 MNHNY, CDR2 SVGAGI (reference sequence). The CDR3 protein is CASRKLTRANEKLSF. In nucleotides, the CDR3 is TGTGCCAGCAGGAAGTTAACCCGCGCTAATGAAAAACTGTCTTTT.

This clonotype was observed at least ten times. The rearrangement uses TRBV29-1 and TRBJ2-3; TRBD2 matches 11 bases. After removal of 4 bases from V and 4 bases from J, the junction contained 4 bases not matched to a gene. Germline V gene sequence: CDR1 SQVTM, CDR2 ANQGSEA. CDR3 length: 14 residues. DNA for the CDR3: TGCAGCGTTGGGATAGCGGGAGGGGCAGATACGCAGTATTTT. Translated, it gives CSVGIAGGADTQYF.

With regard to this clonotype: One base away lies a much larger clone, so this may be a sequencing read error. The chain joins TRBV30 to TRBJ2-1; D is perhaps TRBD2 (6 bases). The V end was cut by 3 bases, the J end by 7 bases, with 13 bases between. Germline V gene lookup returns CDR1 GTSNPN and CDR2 SVGIG (reference sequence). The length of the CDR3 is 13 residues. As DNA, the CDR3 is TGTGCCTGGAGGAGGGGAGGTATGAATGAGCAGTTCTTC. Translation gives CAWRRGGMNEQFF. Combining the CDR3 with reference TRBV30 and TRBJ2-1 gives the whole variable domain SQTIHQWPATLVQPVGSPLSLECTVEGTSNPNLYWYRQAAGRGLQLLFYSVGIGQISSEVPQNLSASRPQDRQFILSSKKLLLSDSGFYLCAWRRGGMNEQFFGPGTRLTVL.

Concerning this clonotype: With a much larger clone just one base away, this may be a read error. The chain employs TRBV28 and TRBJ2-4, with a weak D call TRBD2 (6 bases). The germline CDR1 and CDR2 sequences are MDHEN and SYDVKM. The length of the CDR3 is 13 residues. Trimming took off 3 bases at V and 12 bases at J, with 15 bases between the two ends. The CDR3 is CASSFRGLDTQYF. The CDR3 bases are TGTGCCAGCAGTTTTCGGGGGTTGGACACTCAGTACTTC. Full variable domain (rest looked up from reference TRBV28 and TRBJ2-4): DVKVTQSSRYLVKRTGEKVFLECVQDMDHENMFWYRQDPGLGLRLIYFSYDVKMKEKGDIPEGYSVSREKKERFSLILESASTNQTSMYLCASSFRGLDTQYFGAGTRLSVL.

This clonotype was counted many times. J is TRBJ2-1 and V is TRBV20-1, with a possible D match to TRBD2 (5 bases). With 6 bases removed from V and 11 bases from J, the gap between germline ends came to 14 bases. Germline V gene lookup returns CDR1 DFQATT and CDR2 SNEGSKA (reference sequence). The CDR3 has 11 residues. The CDR3 region has the DNA TGCAGTGCCAAAACGGGGAATAAGCAGTTCTTC. It specifies CSAKTGNKQFF.

This clonotype was detected many times. The chain has TRBV12-3 or TRBV12-4 and TRBJ2-7, with D uncertain. The V end was cut by 5 bases, the J end by 0 bases, with 11 bases between. The CDR3 has 14 residues. The CDR3 DNA follows: TGTGCCAGCAGTCTCGTCAGGAGCTCCTACGAGCAGTACTTC. Protein sequence: CASSLVRSSYEQYF.

This clonotype was counted ten times or more. J is TRBJ2-7 and V is TRBV29-1; 11 bases match TRBD1. This CDR3 spans 14 amino acids. In germline, CDR1 is SQVTM, CDR2 ANQGSEA. The V gene end was trimmed by 0 bases and the J gene end by 4 bases; junction bases not matched to a gene: 2. The CDR3 sequence is CSVEDGTGGYEQYF. Here the CDR3 DNA reads TGCAGCGTTGAAGATGGGACAGGGGGGTACGAGCAGTACTTC.

This clonotype was counted at least ten times. This chain links TRBV30 with TRBJ1-1, with a tentative D call TRBD1 (6 bases). Trimming removed 1 base from V and 1 base from J, with 10 bases in between. The CDR3 is made up of 14 amino acids. Germline V lookup: CDR1 GTSNPN, CDR2 SVGIG (reference sequence). This chain's CDR3 is CAWSALGANTEAFF. CDR3 nucleotide sequence: TGTGCCTGGAGTGCCCTGGGGGCGAACACTGAAGCTTTCTTT. The complete variable domain, with remaining parts taken from reference TRBV30 and TRBJ1-1, reads SQTIHQWPATLVQPVGSPLSLECTVEGTSNPNLYWYRQAAGRGLQLLFYSVGIGQISSEVPQNLSASRPQDRQFILSSKKLLLSDSGFYLCAWSALGANTEAFFGQGTRLTVV.

This clonotype was seen many times. CDR3 residues: CASSLTPGGRTGELFF. In DNA form, the CDR3 reads TGTGCCAGCAGCCTGACTCCGGGGGGGCGCACCGGGGAGCTGTTTTTT. V usage is TRBV5-6 and J usage is TRBJ2-2; TRBD2 aligns across 8 bases. The CDR3 consists of 16 residues. With 4 bases clipped from V and 4 bases from J, the junction kept 9 bases outside the gene matches. Germline lookup yields CDR1 SGHDT and CDR2 YYEEEE.

About this clonotype: This clone may be a read error of a much larger clone one base away. The chain is built from TRBV29-1 and TRBJ1-1; TRBD1 might be the D (5 bases). Germline CDR1 and CDR2: SQVTM and ANQGSEA. The CDR3 has 14 amino acids. The CDR3 coding sequence is TGCAGCGTCCAAAATCCGACAGTGAACACTGAAGCTTCCTTT. This gives the protein CSVQNPTVNTEASF.

CDR3 residues: CASRQGTGNTIYF. The CDR3 DNA sequence: TGTGCCAGCAGACAGGGGACTGGAAACACCATATATTTT. The chain joins TRBV6-2 or TRBV6-3 to TRBJ1-3; 7 bases map to TRBD1. The CDR3 has 13 residues. Trimming removed 6 bases from V and 2 bases from J; junction bases left unmatched: 1. Per germline, CDR1 MNHEY and CDR2 SVGEGT.

This clonotype has a count of ten or more. The chain uses TRBV7-3 and TRBJ2-7; TRBD2 matches at 13 bases. Losses at the gene ends were 2 bases for V and 2 bases for J; bases not matched to a gene: 3. Germline V CDR1 and CDR2: SGHTA, FQGTGA. The CDR3 loop spans 16 amino acids. In nucleotides, the CDR3 is TGTGCCAGCAGCTTAGAGGGGACTAGCGGGACCTACGAGCAGTACTTC. Translation gives CASSLEGTSGTYEQYF.

With respect to this clonotype: A much larger clone differs from this one at a single base, so this may be a read error. The chain carries TRBV4-2 and TRBJ2-7, with a weak D call TRBD1 (5 bases). This CDR3 region has 14 residues. Germline-derived CDR1 and CDR2 are LGHNA and YNFKEQ. The CDR3 DNA reads TGTGCCAGCGGCCATGTCGGCAGGGACTACGAGCAGTACTTC. Encoded protein: CASGHVGRDYEQYF.

The table lists this clonotype with many counts. The rearrangement uses TRBV20-1 and TRBJ2-3; 11 positions match TRBD2. V dropped 6 bases and J dropped 2; count of bases not matched to a gene: 4. Germline CDR1 is DFQATT and CDR2 is SNEGSKA (reference sequence). This CDR3 region has 14 residues. The CDR3 DNA is TGCAGTGCGCAGACTAGCGGGAACACAGATACGCAGTATTTT. It yields the protein CSAQTSGNTDTQYF.

The chain carries TRBV4-2 and TRBJ2-6; D ambiguous. The germline V and J ends were trimmed by 8 bases and 0 bases, with 20 bases remaining between them. The CDR3 contains 18 residues. CDR1 and CDR2 from the germline V gene are LGHNA and YNFKEQ. CDR3: CASCPDLSSPSGANVLTF. CDR3 in DNA: TGTGCCAGCTGCCCAGATCTAAGTAGCCCCTCTGGGGCCAACGTCCTGACTTTC.

This clonotype has a count of ten or more. The V call is TRBV7-3, the J call TRBJ1-1, with a weak D call TRBD1 (6 bases). CDR3 length: 15 residues. Trimming pared 1 base from V and 1 base from J, leaving 10 bases between. CDR1 is SGHTA, CDR2 FQGTGA, per germline. The CDR3 nucleotides are TGTGCCAGCAGCTTAAACGGGGGCAGGAACACTGAAGCTTTCTTT. This codes for CASSLNGGRNTEAFF. The complete variable domain, with remaining parts taken from reference TRBV7-3 and TRBJ1-1, reads GAGVSQTPSNKVTEKGKYVELRCDPISGHTALYWYRQSLGQGPEFLIYFQGTGAADDSGLPNDRFFAVRPEGSVSTLKIQRTERGDSAVYLCASSLNGGRNTEAFFGQGTRLTVV.

This clonotype was counted between two and nine times. The chain joins TRBV9 to TRBJ1-3; 10 positions agree with TRBD1. V was clipped by 1 base and J by 3 bases; unmatched bases: 4. The CDR3 runs 16 residues. Germline V gene lookup returns CDR1 SGDLS and CDR2 YYNGEE. In nucleotides, the CDR3 is TGTGCCAGCAGCGTACTGACAGGGGGCCTTGGAAACACCATATATTTT. This encodes CASSVLTGGLGNTIYF.

The chain combines TRBV7-2 with TRBJ2-3, with TRBD2 identical over 9 bases. The germline CDR1 and CDR2 sequences are SGHTA and FQGNSA. The V gene end was trimmed by 5 bases and the J gene end by 0 bases; junction bases not matched to a gene: 9. The CDR3 totals 17 residues. This CDR3 reads CASSPETSGVSTDTQYF. The CDR3 DNA reads as TGTGCCAGCAGCCCCGAGACTAGCGGAGTTAGCACAGATACGCAGTATTTT.

This clonotype was observed many times. CDR3 nucleotide sequence: TGTGCCAGCAGCTTATTGTCCGAGCAGTACTTC. It specifies CASSLLSEQYF. V and J are TRBV7-8 and TRBJ2-7, with D unresolved. The germline V gene encodes CDR1 SGHVS and CDR2 FQNEAQ. V was shortened by 2 bases and J by 6 bases, with 5 bases between the two germline ends. This CDR3 has 11 residues.

The rearrangement links TRBV6-5 to TRBJ1-4; D is unresolved. CDR3 length: 16 amino acids. V lost 2 bases and J 1 base, leaving 11 bases between the germline ends. From germline, CDR1 is MNHEY and CDR2 SVGAGI. CDR3 protein: CASSYGRMGTNEKLFF. In DNA form, the CDR3 reads TGTGCCAGCAGTTACGGCAGGATGGGAACTAATGAAAAACTGTTTTTT.

The genes are TRBV5-6 and TRBJ2-2; no firm D call. Between the trimmed V and J ends, which lost 1 base and 6 bases, there was a span of 4 bases. Germline V lookup: CDR1 SGHDT, CDR2 YYEEEE. The CDR3 is 12 residues long. The DNA of the CDR3 is TGTGCCAGCAGCTTGCTATCCGGGGAGCTGTTTTTT. Protein product: CASSLLSGELFF.